Listed below are T cell receptor beta chains from one sample, sequenced in a study of cytotoxic CD8 clonotypes in ibrutinib-treated CLL. Measured with immunoSEQ multiplex PCR; TCRdb has only the in-frame clones, and not every one. The sample holds about 300,000 clones; around 77% are singletons and the top ten take about 5.3%. Sequencing used PBMCs, obtained at disease progression, from a patient treated with ibrutinib. These receptors all stem from a human donor with chronic lymphocytic leukemia. Each CDR3 is given with its conserved first and last residue. The D gene is left open where the match is weak. Only part of the rows carry a size: once, few, many, or a class if the clone is expanded.

TRBJ1-5	NA	NA	TRBV5-1	CASSLGLDQPQHF	TGCGCCAGCAGCTTGGGCTTAGATCAGCCCCAGCATTTT
TRBJ2-3	once	TRBD2	TRBV7-3	CASSSTIRTSGRDTQYF	TGTGCCAGCAGCTCTACGATTCGGACTAGCGGGAGAGATACGCAGTATTTT
TRBJ1-1	NA	TRBD1	TRBV29-1	CSVMTGGMNTEAFF	TGCAGCGTTATGACAGGGGGCATGAACACTGAAGCTTTCTTT
TRBJ2-2	NA	TRBD1	TRBV7-3	CASRRQGDTGELFF	TGTGCCAGCAGAAGGCAGGGGGACACCGGGGAGCTGTTTTTT
TRBJ2-2	few	NA	TRBV9	CASGNRNTGELFF	TGTGCCAGCGGGAACAGGAACACCGGGGAGCTGTTTTTT
TRBJ1-4	NA	NA	TRBV28	CASNSLDRTNEKLFF	TGTGCCAGCAACTCTCTCGACAGAACTAATGAAAAACTGTTTTTT
TRBJ1-5	NA	TRBD1	TRBV7-8	CASSRSPGQGASQPQHF	TGTGCCAGCAGCCGATCGCCGGGACAGGGAGCGAGTCAGCCCCAGCATTTT
TRBJ1-3	once	NA	TRBV10-1	CASTDGTGNTIYF	TGCGCCAGCACGGACGGGACTGGAAACACCATATATTTT
TRBJ2-7	NA	NA	TRBV13	CASNLFGGPYEQYF	TGTGCCAGCAACCTGTTCGGGGGACCCTACGAGCAGTACTTC
TRBJ1-2	NA	TRBD1	TRBV28	CASSSPSRQGLPYGYTF	TGTGCCAGCAGTTCACCGTCTCGACAGGGGCTTCCTTATGGCTACACCTTC
TRBJ2-1	NA	NA	TRBV5-1	CASRSGGNEQFF	TGCGCCAGCCGGTCCGGGGGCAATGAGCAGTTCTTC
TRBJ2-3	NA	TRBD1	TRBV7-3	CASSRQGVGTDTQYF	TGTGCCAGCAGCCGACAGGGGGTTGGCACAGATACGCAGTATTTT
TRBJ1-2	NA	TRBD1	TRBV5-1	CASSLDSGLNRGPYTF	TGCGCCAGCAGCTTGGATAGCGGGCTTAACAGGGGCCCTTACACCTTC
TRBJ2-3	NA	NA	TRBV10-3	CAISESLAADTQYF	TGTGCCATCAGTGAGTCATTAGCTGCAGATACGCAGTATTTT
TRBJ2-7	NA	TRBD2	TRBV7-2	CASSPTGQGAGGYEQYF	TGTGCCAGCAGCCCTACTGGGCAGGGAGCGGGGGGCTACGAGCAGTACTTC
TRBJ1-2	NA	TRBD1	TRBV19	CASSRTGISGYTF	TGTGCCAGTAGTAGGACAGGGATATCTGGCTACACCTTC
TRBJ1-5	NA	NA	TRBV2	CASRPGHNQPQHF	TGTGCCAGCAGGCCGGGCCACAATCAGCCCCAGCATTTT
TRBJ2-1	NA	NA	TRBV4-3	CASSQDGGSYNEQFF	TGCGCCAGCAGCCAAGATGGGGGCTCCTACAATGAGCAGTTCTTC
TRBJ2-2	NA	NA	TRBV29-1	CSVEAGTGELFF	TGCAGCGTTGAGGCAGGGACCGGGGAGCTGTTTTTT
TRBJ2-7	NA	NA	TRBV18	CASSPIWARTSSSYEQYF	TGTGCCAGCTCACCCATATGGGCGCGGACCTCAAGCTCCTACGAGCAGTACTTC
TRBJ2-3	NA	TRBD1	TRBV7-9	CASSSRDRVADTQYF	TGTGCCAGCAGTTCCCGGGACAGGGTAGCAGATACGCAGTATTTT
TRBJ2-3	NA	TRBD2	TRBV2	CASRNLRLAGADTQYF	TGTGCCAGCAGGAACCTTAGGCTAGCGGGCGCAGATACGCAGTATTTT
TRBJ2-5	NA	TRBD1	TRBV6-5	CASSQGQGPIYQYF	TGTGCCAGCAGTCAAGGACAGGGTCCAATATATCAGTACTTC
TRBJ2-5	NA	TRBD2	TRBV4-1	CASSPLPWPSGEETQYF	TGCGCCAGCAGCCCCCTCCCCTGGCCTAGCGGAGAAGAGACCCAGTACTTC
TRBJ2-1	NA	TRBD1	TRBV5-1	CASTGDINNEQFF	TGCGCCAGTACAGGGGACATCAACAATGAGCAGTTCTTC
TRBJ2-1	NA	TRBD2	TRBV10-3	CAISDPAGGSYNEQFF	TGTGCCATCAGTGATCCCGCGGGGGGATCCTACAATGAGCAGTTCTTC
TRBJ1-2	few	NA	TRBV11-2	CASSLAFGRPLQGYTF	TGTGCCAGCAGCTTAGCCTTTGGACGGCCATTGCAGGGCTACACCTTC
TRBJ1-3	NA	NA	TRBV15	CATSREFTASGNTIYF	TGTGCCACCAGCAGAGAGTTTACGGCCTCTGGAAACACCATATATTTT
TRBJ1-3	NA	NA	TRBV5-1	CASSRSWGARNTIYF	TGCGCCAGCAGCCGGAGTTGGGGGGCGCGTAACACCATATATTTT
TRBJ1-1	NA	NA	TRBV5-1	CASSLEATEAFF	TGCGCCAGCAGCTTGGAAGCCACTGAAGCTTTCTTT
TRBJ2-5	NA	NA	TRBV7-7	CASSLGGDGETQYF	TGTGCCAGCAGCTTAGGCGGGGATGGGGAGACCCAGTACTTC
TRBJ2-2	NA	NA	TRBV5-1	CASSLVGSYTGELFF	TGCGCCAGCAGCTTGGTCGGGAGCTACACCGGGGAGCTGTTTTTT
TRBJ2-5	NA	NA	TRBV5-1	CASSGNLDWTTLRESETQYF	TGCGCCAGCAGCGGGAACCTCGATTGGACAACCCTTCGCGAGTCGGAGACCCAGTACTTC
TRBJ2-3	few	NA	TRBV7-3	CASSLIGLSTDTQYF	TGTGCCAGCAGCTTAATAGGGCTGAGCACAGATACGCAGTATTTT
TRBJ1-2	NA	TRBD1	TRBV19	CASSTTGNYGYTF	TGTGCCAGTAGTACGACAGGGAACTATGGCTACACCTTC
TRBJ1-1	NA	NA	TRBV2	CASSLYTEAFF	TGTGCCAGCAGTCTGTACACTGAAGCTTTCTTT
TRBJ1-2	NA	NA	TRBV25-1	CASSEGSHNYGYTF	TGTGCCAGCAGTGAGGGCAGTCATAACTATGGCTACACCTTC